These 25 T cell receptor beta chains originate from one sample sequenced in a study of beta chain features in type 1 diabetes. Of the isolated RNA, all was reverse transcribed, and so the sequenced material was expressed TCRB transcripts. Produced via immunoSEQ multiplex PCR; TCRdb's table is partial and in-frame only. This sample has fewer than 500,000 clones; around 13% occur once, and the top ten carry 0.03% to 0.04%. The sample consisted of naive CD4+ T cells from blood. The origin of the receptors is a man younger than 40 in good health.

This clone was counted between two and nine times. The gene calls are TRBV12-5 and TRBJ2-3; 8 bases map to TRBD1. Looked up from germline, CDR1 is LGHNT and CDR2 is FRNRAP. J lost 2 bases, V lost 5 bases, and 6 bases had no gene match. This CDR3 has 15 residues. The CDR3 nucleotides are TGTGCTAGTGGTAAGACGGACAGGGCCACAGATACGCAGTATTTT. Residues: CASGKTDRATDTQYF.

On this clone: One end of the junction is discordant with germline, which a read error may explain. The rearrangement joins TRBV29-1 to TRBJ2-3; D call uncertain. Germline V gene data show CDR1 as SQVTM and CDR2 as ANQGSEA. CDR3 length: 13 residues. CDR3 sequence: CSAEGSSTDTQYF. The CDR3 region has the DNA TGCAGCGCTGAAGGTAGCTCGACCGATACGCAGTATTTT.

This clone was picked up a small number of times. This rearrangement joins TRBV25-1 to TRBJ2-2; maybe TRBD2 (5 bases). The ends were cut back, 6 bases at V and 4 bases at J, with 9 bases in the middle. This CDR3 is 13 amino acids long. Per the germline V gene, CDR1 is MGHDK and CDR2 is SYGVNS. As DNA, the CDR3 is TGTGCCAGCAGGGAGCGGCCCACCGGGGAGCTGTTTTTT. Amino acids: CASRERPTGELFF.

This CDR3 reads CASSSTTSPSNEQFF. CDR3 DNA sequence: TGCGCCAGCAGCTCGACCACAAGCCCCTCCAATGAGCAGTTCTTC. The chain joins TRBV5-1 to TRBJ2-1; no firm D call. Germline V gene data show CDR1 as SGHRS and CDR2 as YFSETQ. The V end lost 3 bases, the J end lost 6 bases, and 16 bases lay between the germline ends. The CDR3 sequence is 15 residues long.

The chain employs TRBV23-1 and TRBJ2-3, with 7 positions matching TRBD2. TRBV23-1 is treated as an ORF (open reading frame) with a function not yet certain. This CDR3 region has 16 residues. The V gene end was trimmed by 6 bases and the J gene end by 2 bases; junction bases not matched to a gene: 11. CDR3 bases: TGCGCCAGCAGCACAGGCGAGCGGGGTCCCACAGATACGCAGTATTTT. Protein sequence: CASSTGERGPTDTQYF.

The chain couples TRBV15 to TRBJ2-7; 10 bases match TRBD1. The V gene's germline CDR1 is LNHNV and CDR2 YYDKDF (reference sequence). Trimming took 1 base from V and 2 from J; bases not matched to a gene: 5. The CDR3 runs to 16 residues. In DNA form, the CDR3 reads TGTGCCACCAGCAGAGTCGGACAGGGGGAGACCTACGAGCAGTACTTC. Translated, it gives CATSRVGQGETYEQYF.

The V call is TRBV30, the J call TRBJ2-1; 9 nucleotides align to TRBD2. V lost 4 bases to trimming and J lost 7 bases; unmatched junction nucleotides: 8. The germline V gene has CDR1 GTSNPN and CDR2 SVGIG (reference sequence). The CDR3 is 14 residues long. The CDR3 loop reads CAWNPSGVRNEQFF. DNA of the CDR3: TGTGCCTGGAATCCTAGCGGGGTGAGAAATGAGCAGTTCTTC.

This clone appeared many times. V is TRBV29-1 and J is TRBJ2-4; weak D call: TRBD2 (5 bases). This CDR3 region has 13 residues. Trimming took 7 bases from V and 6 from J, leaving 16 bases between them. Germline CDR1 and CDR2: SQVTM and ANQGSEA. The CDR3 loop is CSAGPSRGNIQYF. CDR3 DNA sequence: TGCAGCGCTGGGCCCAGCCGGGGAAACATTCAGTACTTC. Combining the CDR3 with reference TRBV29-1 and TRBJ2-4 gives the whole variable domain SAVISQKPSRDICQRGTSLTIQCQVDSQVTMMFWYRQQPGQSLTLIATANQGSEATYESGFVIDKFPISRPNLTFSTLTVSNMSPEDSSIYLCSAGPSRGNIQYFGAGTRLSVL.

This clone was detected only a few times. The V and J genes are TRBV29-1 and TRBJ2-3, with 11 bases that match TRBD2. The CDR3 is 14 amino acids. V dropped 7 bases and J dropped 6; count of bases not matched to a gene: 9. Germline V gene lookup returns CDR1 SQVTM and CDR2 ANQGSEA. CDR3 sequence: CSAELAGGLDTQYF. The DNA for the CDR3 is TGCAGCGCTGAGCTAGCGGGAGGCCTGGATACGCAGTATTTT.

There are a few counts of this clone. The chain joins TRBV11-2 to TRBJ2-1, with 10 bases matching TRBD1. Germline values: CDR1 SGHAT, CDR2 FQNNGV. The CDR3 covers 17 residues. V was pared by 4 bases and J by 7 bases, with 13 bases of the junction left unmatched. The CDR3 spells CASSSRRPGQGSNEQFF. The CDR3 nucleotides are TGTGCCAGCAGCTCCCGAAGGCCGGGACAGGGGTCGAATGAGCAGTTCTTC.

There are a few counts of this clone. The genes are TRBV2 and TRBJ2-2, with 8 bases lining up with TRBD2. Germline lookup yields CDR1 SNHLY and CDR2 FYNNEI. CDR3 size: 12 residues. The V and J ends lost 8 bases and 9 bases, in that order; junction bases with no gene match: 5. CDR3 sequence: CASGGLARELFF. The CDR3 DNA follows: TGTGCCAGCGGAGGACTAGCTAGGGAGCTGTTTTTT.

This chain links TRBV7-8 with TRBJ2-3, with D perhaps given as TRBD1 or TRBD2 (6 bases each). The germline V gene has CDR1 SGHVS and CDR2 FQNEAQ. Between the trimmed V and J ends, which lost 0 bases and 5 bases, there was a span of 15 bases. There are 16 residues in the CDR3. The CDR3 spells CASSLAEGGPVDTQYF. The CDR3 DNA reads TGTGCCAGCAGCTTAGCGGAAGGGGGGCCGGTAGATACGCAGTATTTT.

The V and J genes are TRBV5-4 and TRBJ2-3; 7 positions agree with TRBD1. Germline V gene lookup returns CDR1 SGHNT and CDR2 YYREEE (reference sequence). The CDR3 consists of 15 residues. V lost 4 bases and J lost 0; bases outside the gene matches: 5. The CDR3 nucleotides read TGTGCCAGCAGCGACCCGGGACAGAGCACAGATACGCAGTATTTT. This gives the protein CASSDPGQSTDTQYF.

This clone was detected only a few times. The CDR3, as DNA: TGCGCCAGCAGCAATAGACAGAGCACAGATACGCAGTATTTT. The encoded protein is CASSNRQSTDTQYF. This sequence joins TRBV5-1 and TRBJ2-3, with a possible D match to TRBD1 (5 bases). Deletions cut 4 bases from V and 0 bases from J, with 9 bases between. The germline V gene has CDR1 SGHRS and CDR2 YFSETQ. The CDR3 sequence is 14 residues long.

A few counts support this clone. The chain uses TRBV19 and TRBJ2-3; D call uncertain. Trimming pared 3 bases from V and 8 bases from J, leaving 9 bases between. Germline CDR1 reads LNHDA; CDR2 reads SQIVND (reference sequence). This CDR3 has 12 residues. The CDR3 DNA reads TGTGCCAGTAGTATTTTGGGTAGTACGCAGTATTTT. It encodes CASSILGSTQYF.

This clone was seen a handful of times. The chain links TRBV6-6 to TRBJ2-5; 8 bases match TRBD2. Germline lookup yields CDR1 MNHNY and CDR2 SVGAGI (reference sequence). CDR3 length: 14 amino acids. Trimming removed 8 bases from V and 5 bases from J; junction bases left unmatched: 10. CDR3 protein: CASGTGRGKETQYF. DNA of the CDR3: TGTGCCAGCGGGACCGGGAGGGGGAAGGAGACCCAGTACTTC.

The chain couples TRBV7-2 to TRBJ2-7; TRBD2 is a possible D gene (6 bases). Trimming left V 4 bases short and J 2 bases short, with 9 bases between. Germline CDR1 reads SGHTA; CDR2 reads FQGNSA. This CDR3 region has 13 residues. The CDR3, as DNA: TGTGCCAGCAGCTACGGGGGTACCTACGAGCAGTACTTC. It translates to CASSYGGTYEQYF.

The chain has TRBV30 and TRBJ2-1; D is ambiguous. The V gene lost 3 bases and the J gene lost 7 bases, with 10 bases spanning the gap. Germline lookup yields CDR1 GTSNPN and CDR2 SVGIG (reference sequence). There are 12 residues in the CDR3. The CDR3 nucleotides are TGTGCCTGGAGATTTGGGTCTAATGAGCAGTTCTTC. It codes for CAWRFGSNEQFF.

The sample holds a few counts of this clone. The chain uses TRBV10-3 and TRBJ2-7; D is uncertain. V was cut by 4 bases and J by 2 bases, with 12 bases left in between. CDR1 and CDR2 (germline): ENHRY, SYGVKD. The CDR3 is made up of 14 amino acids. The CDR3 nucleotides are TGTGCCATCAGTGTAGGCCGAGAGGCCTACGAGCAGTACGTC. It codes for CAISVGREAYEQYV.

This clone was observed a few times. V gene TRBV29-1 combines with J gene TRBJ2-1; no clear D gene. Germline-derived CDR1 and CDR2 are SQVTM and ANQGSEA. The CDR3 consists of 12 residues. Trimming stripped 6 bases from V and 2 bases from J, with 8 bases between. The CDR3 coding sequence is TGCAGCGTAAGGGTCACCTACAATGAGCAGTTCTTC. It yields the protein CSVRVTYNEQFF.

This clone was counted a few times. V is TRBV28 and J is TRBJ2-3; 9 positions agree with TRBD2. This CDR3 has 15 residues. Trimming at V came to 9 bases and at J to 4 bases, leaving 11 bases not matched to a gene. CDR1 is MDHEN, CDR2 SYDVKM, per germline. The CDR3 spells CASWAPGLAADTQYF. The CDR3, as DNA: TGTGCCAGTTGGGCTCCGGGACTAGCTGCAGATACGCAGTATTTT.

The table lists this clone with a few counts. The CDR3 nucleotides are TGTGCTAGTGCCTCGTCCAGGGAGGCATATGGCTACACCTTC. It codes for CASASSREAYGYTF. V is TRBV12-5 and J is TRBJ1-2; tentative D call: TRBD1 (5 bases). Germline V lookup: CDR1 LGHNT, CDR2 FRNRAP. Trimming stripped 7 bases from V and 5 bases from J, with 17 bases between. The CDR3 is made up of 14 amino acids.

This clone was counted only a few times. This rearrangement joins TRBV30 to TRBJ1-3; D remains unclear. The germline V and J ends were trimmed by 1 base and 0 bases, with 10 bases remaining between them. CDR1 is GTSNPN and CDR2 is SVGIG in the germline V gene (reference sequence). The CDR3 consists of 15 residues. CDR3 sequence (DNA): TGTGCCTGGAGTGGCAGGTTACACTCTGGAAACACCATATATTTT. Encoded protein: CAWSGRLHSGNTIYF. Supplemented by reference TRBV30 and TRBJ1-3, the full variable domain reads SQTIHQWPATLVQPVGSPLSLECTVEGTSNPNLYWYRQAAGRGLQLLFYSVGIGQISSEVPQNLSASRPQDRQFILSSKKLLLSDSGFYLCAWSGRLHSGNTIYFGEGSWLTVV.

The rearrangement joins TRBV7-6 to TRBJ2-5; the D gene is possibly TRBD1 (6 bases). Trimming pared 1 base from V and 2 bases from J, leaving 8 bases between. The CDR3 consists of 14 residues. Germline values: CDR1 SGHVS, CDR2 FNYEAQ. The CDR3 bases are TGTGCCAGCAGCTTAGGGACAGTTCAAGAGACCCAGTACTTC. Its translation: CASSLGTVQETQYF.

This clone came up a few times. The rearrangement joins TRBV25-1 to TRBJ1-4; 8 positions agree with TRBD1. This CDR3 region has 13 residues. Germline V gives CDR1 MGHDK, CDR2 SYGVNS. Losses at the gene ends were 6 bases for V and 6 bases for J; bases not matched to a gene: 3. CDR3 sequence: CASRGQGDEKLFF. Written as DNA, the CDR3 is TGTGCCAGCAGAGGACAGGGCGATGAAAAACTGTTTTTT.